This T cell receptor beta chain was recovered during a study of blood T cell repertoires in COVID-19. The wider study: The study drew acute and convalescent COVID-19 samples from the United States, Italy and Spain. T cells, B-cell-depleted T cells, or PBMCs provided the cDNA or gDNA that served as material.

In the original workflow: Using reference gene primer amplification, nucleated cell counts were estimated. The protocol was immunoSEQ multiplex PCR, while the TCRdb copy is restricted to in-frame clones and leaves out a portion. V and J calls and clone size are as listed in that table; D and trimming were resolved from the DNA. The sample consists of tens of thousands of clones, 73% of them appearing once. The trim removed 1 base at V and 9 bases at J, leaving 11 bases unmatched. The CDR3 length is 16 residues. The V gene's germline CDR1 is SGDLS and CDR2 YYNGEE. The chain uses TRBV9 and TRBJ2-1; 9 bases are shared with TRBD2. The sequence derives from a man between 60 and 75 years old with acute or convalescent COVID-19. What was sequenced was peripheral blood. CDR3 DNA sequence: TGTGCCAGCAGCGTATGTAGCGGCGGGGGGGAGTGTGAGCAGTTCTTC. Its protein product is CASSVCSGGGECEQFF.